The 23 T cell receptor beta chains given below trace back to one sample, sequenced in a study of cytomegalovirus exposure and HLA in healthy donors (dated by TCRdb to 2017 to 2019). Library preparation was by the immunoSEQ multiplex PCR assay. For the multiplex PCR, a mixture combining 60 forward primers for TCR Vbeta segments and 13 reverse primers for TCR Jbeta segments was used. TCRdb retrieved this table from immuneACCESS and kept in-frame rearrangements only. Not all clones are present; in checked studies, unresolved V genes account for under half, and no reason is known for the remainder. The sample table records 150,000 to 200,000 clones; 80% of these occur just once. Together, the top ten hold 6% to 7.5% of the sample. The sequencing sample was made of PBMCs. The receptors shown here come from a man aged 30-40 years in good health and CMV-seropositive.

The V and J genes are TRBV7-9 and TRBJ1-3, with 7 bases fitting TRBD1. The CDR3 totals 14 residues. Per the germline V gene, CDR1 is SEHNR and CDR2 is FQNEAQ (reference sequence). V was clipped by 5 bases and J by 2 bases; unmatched bases: 3. This chain's CDR3 is CASSPDRAGNTIYF. CDR3 coding DNA: TGTGCCAGCAGCCCAGACAGGGCTGGAAACACCATATATTTT. The whole variable domain, remainder taken from reference TRBV7-9 and TRBJ1-3, is DTGVSQNPRHKITKRGQNVTFRCDPISEHNRLYWYRQTLGQGPEFLTYFQNEAQLEKSRLLSDRFSAERPKGSFSTLEIQRTEQGDSAMYLCASSPDRAGNTIYFGEGSWLTVV.

The chain carries TRBV11-2 and TRBJ1-2; no reliable D call. CDR1 and CDR2 from the germline V gene are SGHAT and FQNNGV. The CDR3 totals 15 residues. The ends were cut back, 5 bases at V and 0 bases at J, with 13 bases in the middle. DNA for the CDR3: TGTGCCAGCAGCCTGAACACCCGTGCTAACTATGGCTACACCTTC. This codes for CASSLNTRANYGYTF. The full variable domain, rest sourced from reference TRBV11-2 and TRBJ1-2, is EAGVAQSPRYKIIEKRQSVAFWCNPISGHATLYWYQQILGQGPKLLIQFQNNGVVDDSQLPKDRFSAERLKGVDSTLKIQPAKLEDSAVYLCASSLNTRANYGYTFGSGTRLTVV.

The chain is built from TRBV28 and TRBJ2-1; 15 nucleotides line up with TRBD2. CDR1 and CDR2 (germline): MDHEN, SYDVKM. The V gene end was trimmed by 6 bases and the J gene end by 7 bases; junction bases not matched to a gene: 16. The CDR3 runs to 19 residues. CDR3: CASRDGPWTSGRVLNEQFF. CDR3 coding DNA: TGTGCCAGCAGGGACGGCCCTTGGACTAGCGGGAGGGTTTTGAATGAGCAGTTCTTC.

V usage is TRBV27 and J usage is TRBJ2-1, with 8 bases aligning to TRBD2. Germline CDR1 and CDR2: MNHEY and SMNVEV (reference sequence). V was pared by 2 bases and J by 3 bases, with 3 bases of the junction left unmatched. The CDR3 is made up of 15 amino acids. CDR3 amino acids: CASSLRGGLYNEQFF. As DNA, the CDR3 is TGTGCCAGCAGTTTACGCGGGGGGCTCTACAATGAGCAGTTCTTC.

This clone was detected only once. The gene calls are TRBV5-1 and TRBJ2-7; the D gene is possibly TRBD2 (6 bases). The V gene lost 4 bases and the J gene lost 0 bases, with 8 bases spanning the gap. CDR3 size: 13 residues. Per germline, CDR1 SGHRS and CDR2 YFSETQ. The CDR3 spells CASSGGLSYEQYF. CDR3 nucleotides: TGCGCCAGCAGCGGGGGACTCTCCTACGAGCAGTACTTC.

V is TRBV7-8 and J is TRBJ2-7, with D perhaps matching TRBD1 (5 bases). The germline V and J ends were trimmed by 2 bases and 2 bases, with 7 bases remaining between them. The CDR3 has 13 amino acids. From germline, CDR1 is SGHVS and CDR2 FQNEAQ. CDR3 coding DNA: TGTGCCAGCAGCTTACAGGGCCCCTACGAGCAGTACTTC. It codes for CASSLQGPYEQYF.

V usage is TRBV6-1 and J usage is TRBJ1-2, with D maybe TRBD1 (6 bases). The germline V gene encodes CDR1 MNHNS and CDR2 SASEGT. CDR3 length: 14 residues. Trimming removed 1 base at V and 0 bases at J, with 6 bases between. CDR3 in DNA: TGTGCCAGCAGTGAAGACAGGGCTAACTATGGCTACACCTTC. Protein: CASSEDRANYGYTF.

The chain uses TRBV7-8 and TRBJ2-6, with unresolved D. CDR3 length: 15 residues. The ends were cut back, 6 bases at V and 1 base at J, with 10 bases in the middle. In germline, CDR1 is SGHVS, CDR2 FQNEAQ. Here the CDR3 reads CASRRGQSGANVLTF. CDR3 DNA: TGTGCCAGCAGAAGAGGCCAATCTGGGGCCAACGTCCTGACTTTC.

This sequence joins TRBV15 and TRBJ2-1; D might be TRBD2 (5 bases). This CDR3 has 13 residues. Trimming shortened V by 0 bases and J by 9 bases, and 9 bases separated the two germline ends. Germline-derived CDR1 and CDR2 are LNHNV and YYDKDF (reference sequence). CDR3 nucleotide sequence: TGTGCCACCAGCAGAGATACGGGATTTGAGCAGTTCTTC. As protein: CATSRDTGFEQFF.

The chain links TRBV7-8 to TRBJ1-2; D is perhaps TRBD1 (6 bases). V lost 1 base and J lost 4, with 16 bases in between. The length of the CDR3 is 16 residues. Germline CDR1 and CDR2: SGHVS and FQNEAQ. DNA for the CDR3: TGTGCCAGCAGCTTAGTGATGACAGGCTTCGTCTATGGCTACACCTTC. This codes for CASSLVMTGFVYGYTF.

This rearrangement joins TRBV6-1 to TRBJ1-1; 8 positions agree with TRBD1. Trimming cost V 2 bases and J 9 bases; bases outside gene matches: 5. Looked up from germline, CDR1 is MNHNS and CDR2 is SASEGT. The CDR3 consists of 13 residues. CDR3 amino acids: CASSETRQGKAFF. Here the CDR3 DNA reads TGTGCCAGCAGTGAAACGAGACAGGGGAAAGCTTTCTTT.

The rearrangement links TRBV6-5 to TRBJ2-7, with D tentatively TRBD2 (5 bases). This CDR3 contains 13 residues. Trimming took off 2 bases at V and 9 bases at J, with 14 bases between the two ends. In germline, CDR1 is MNHEY, CDR2 SVGAGI. The CDR3 sequence is CASSYAGDIGQYF. The CDR3 bases are TGTGCCAGCAGTTACGCGGGCGATATTGGGCAGTACTTC.

V usage is TRBV5-4 and J usage is TRBJ1-1; D gene ambiguous. Trimming pared 5 bases from V and 0 bases from J, leaving 8 bases between. Germline V gene sequence: CDR1 SGHNT, CDR2 YYREEE (reference sequence). There are 13 residues in the CDR3. The CDR3, as DNA: TGTGCCAGCAGTCATACAATGAACACTGAAGCTTTCTTT. Its translation: CASSHTMNTEAFF.

The chain carries TRBV27 and TRBJ1-1; D is ambiguous. The V end was cut by 3 bases, the J end by 1 base, with 9 bases between. There are 14 residues in the CDR3. Germline V gives CDR1 MNHEY, CDR2 SMNVEV (reference sequence). CDR3 DNA sequence: TGTGCCAGCAGTTTCCACGGGTCGAACACTGAAGCTTTCTTT. Protein product: CASSFHGSNTEAFF.

The chain couples TRBV4-1 to TRBJ1-1; D is uncertain. V was cut by 0 bases and J by 4 bases, with 9 bases left in between. The CDR3 sequence is 14 residues long. Germline-derived CDR1 and CDR2 are MGHRA and YSYEKL. This chain's CDR3 is CASSQDSAGTEAFF. In DNA, the CDR3 is TGCGCCAGCAGCCAAGATTCGGCAGGCACTGAAGCTTTCTTT.

The rearrangement joins TRBV27 to TRBJ2-2; 12 positions match TRBD2. With V trimmed by 4 bases and J by 1 base, 7 bases remained unmatched. Germline-derived CDR1 and CDR2 are MNHEY and SMNVEV (reference sequence). The CDR3 consists of 18 residues. DNA for the CDR3: TGTGCCAGCAGTTCTTGGACTAGCGGGGAGGGGAACACCGGGGAGCTGTTTTTT. It encodes CASSSWTSGEGNTGELFF.

This clone appeared once. The chain carries TRBV11-2 and TRBJ2-3, with D maybe TRBD1 (5 bases). Germline CDR1 SGHAT, CDR2 FQNNGV. The CDR3 contains 13 residues. The germline V and J ends were trimmed by 4 bases and 2 bases, with 7 bases remaining between them. In DNA, the CDR3 is TGTGCCAGCAGCTCCAGGGTCACAGATACGCAGTATTTT. This gives the protein CASSSRVTDTQYF.

The chain carries TRBV5-8 and TRBJ2-3; 8 nucleotides agree with TRBD1. From germline, CDR1 is SGHTS and CDR2 YDEGEE. V lost 2 bases, J lost 3 bases, and 8 bases stayed unmatched. This CDR3 is built from 16 residues. CDR3 protein: CASSFWAGGITDTQYF. The CDR3 DNA reads TGTGCCAGCAGCTTCTGGGCAGGGGGCATTACAGATACGCAGTATTTT. Combining the CDR3 with reference TRBV5-8 and TRBJ2-3 gives the whole variable domain EAGVTQSPTHLIKTRGQQATLRCSPISGHTSVYWYQQALGLGLQFLLWYDEGEERNRGNFPPRFSGRQFPNYSSELNVNALELEDSALYLCASSFWAGGITDTQYFGPGTRLTVL.

This clone has only a few counts. The chain links TRBV2 to TRBJ1-5; D is undetermined. The CDR3 extends over 12 amino acids. V was pared by 5 bases and J by 3 bases, with 5 bases between. Germline V lookup: CDR1 SNHLY, CDR2 FYNNEI. CDR3 amino acids: CASSPVNQPQHF. CDR3 coding DNA: TGTGCCAGCAGTCCAGTCAATCAGCCCCAGCATTTT.

The chain uses TRBV4-2 and TRBJ2-3; D not resolved. V was cut by 1 base and J by 3 bases, with 8 bases left in between. The germline V gene encodes CDR1 LGHNA and CDR2 YNFKEQ. This CDR3 is built from 14 residues. CDR3 bases: TGTGCCAGCAGCCAAGTCCTAGGTACAGATACGCAGTATTTT. Translated: CASSQVLGTDTQYF.

V and J are TRBV5-1 and TRBJ1-2; D gene ambiguous. The V gene's germline CDR1 is SGHRS and CDR2 YFSETQ. This CDR3 is built from 15 residues. V was trimmed by 3 bases and J by 0 bases, leaving 12 bases between them. DNA of the CDR3: TGCGCCAGCAGCTACGGAGGATCAGCTAACTATGGCTACACCTTC. Its translation: CASSYGGSANYGYTF.

The V call is TRBV30, the J call TRBJ1-1, with D uncertain. CDR1 and CDR2 from the germline V gene are GTSNPN and SVGIG (reference sequence). The CDR3 has 12 residues. CDR3 residues: CVFTGRGTEAFF. Here the CDR3 DNA reads TGTGTCTTTACCGGGCGGGGCACTGAAGCTTTCTTT.

The rearrangement uses TRBV7-2 and TRBJ1-3; unclear D gene. Trimming stripped 2 bases from V and 0 bases from J, with 8 bases between. This CDR3 is 15 amino acids long. Germline lookup yields CDR1 SGHTA and CDR2 FQGNSA. The CDR3 region is CASSLMGSSGNTIYF. The CDR3 region has the DNA TGTGCCAGCAGCTTAATGGGGAGCTCTGGAAACACCATATATTTT.